This TCR beta chain was recovered during a study of blood T cell repertoires in COVID-19. Across the study: Sources were T cells, B-cell-depleted T cells, or PBMCs; the material itself was cDNA or gDNA.

To note about this clone: This sample also contains other DNA sequences that code for the same CDR3.

V was trimmed by 4 bases and J by 0 bases, leaving 9 bases between them. There are 13 residues in the CDR3. Germline CDR1 reads GTSNPN; CDR2 reads SVGIG (reference sequence). In the original analysis: Counts of nucleated cells, estimated from reference gene primer amplification, were obtained. Clones were sequenced by immunoSEQ multiplex PCR, and TCRdb holds only the in-frame ones, with some missing. V and J calls and clone size follow that table, whereas D and trimming were derived from the DNA. This sample carries some 200,000 clones, approximately 90% of them seen once, and the ten largest clones take 4.4%.

The source is a man aged 50-60 years with acute or convalescent COVID-19. The chain recombines TRBV30 with TRBJ1-1, with D uncertain. The sample was peripheral blood. The CDR3 sequence is CAWTLRVNTEAFF. The DNA for the CDR3 is TGTGCCTGGACCCTACGGGTGAACACTGAAGCTTTCTTT. Full variable domain (rest looked up from reference TRBV30 and TRBJ1-1): SQTIHQWPATLVQPVGSPLSLECTVEGTSNPNLYWYRQAAGRGLQLLFYSVGIGQISSEVPQNLSASRPQDRQFILSSKKLLLSDSGFYLCAWTLRVNTEAFFGQGTRLTVV.